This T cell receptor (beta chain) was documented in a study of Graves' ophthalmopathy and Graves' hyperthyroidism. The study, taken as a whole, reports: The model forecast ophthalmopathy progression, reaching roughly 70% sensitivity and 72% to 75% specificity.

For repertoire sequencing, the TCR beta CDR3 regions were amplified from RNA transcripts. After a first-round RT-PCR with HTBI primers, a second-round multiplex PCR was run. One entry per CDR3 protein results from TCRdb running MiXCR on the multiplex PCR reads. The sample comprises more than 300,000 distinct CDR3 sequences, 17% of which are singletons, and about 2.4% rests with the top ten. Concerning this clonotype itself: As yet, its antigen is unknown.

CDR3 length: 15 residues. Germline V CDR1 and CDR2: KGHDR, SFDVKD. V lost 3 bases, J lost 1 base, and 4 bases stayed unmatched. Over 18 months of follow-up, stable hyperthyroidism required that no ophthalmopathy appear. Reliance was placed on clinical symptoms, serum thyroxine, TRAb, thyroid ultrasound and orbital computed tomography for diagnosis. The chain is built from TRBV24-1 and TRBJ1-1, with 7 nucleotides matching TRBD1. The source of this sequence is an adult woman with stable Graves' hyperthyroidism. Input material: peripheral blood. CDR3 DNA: TGTGCCACCAGTGATGCGAGACAGGGGAACACTGAAGCTTTCTTT. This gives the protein CATSDARQGNTEAFF.